A selection of T cell receptor beta chains follows, all from one sample in a study of blood T cells in healthy people across ages. TCRdb used MiXCR to reprocess the 5' RACE reads, holding one entry per CDR3 protein. The repertoire consists of around 1,800,000 distinct CDR3 sequences, with roughly two fifths occurring once and the leading ten covering about 21%. The sequencing sample was made of blood. These receptors were taken from a human donor in good health. Each CDR3 is given without its conserved first and last residue. Each record gives: D gene, V gene, clone size, J gene, CDR3 protein. D genes are given only for firm matches. Not every row has a clone size; where given, it reads once, few, many or a size class.

>TRBD1|TRBV12-3/TRBV12-4|-|TRBJ1-2
ASSPTWTGRNYGYT
>-|TRBV6-4|-|TRBJ1-4
ASSVNHGGEKLF
>-|TRBV5-6|-|TRBJ2-7
ASFNRDAYEQY
>TRBD1|TRBV7-8|few|TRBJ2-7
ASTMMSALGTGSHEQY
>TRBD2|TRBV27|few|TRBJ2-7
ASSSRTSDSYEQY
>TRBD2|TRBV12-3/TRBV12-4|many|TRBJ2-7
ASSLDRGGSSEQY
>TRBD1|TRBV2|-|TRBJ2-3
ASITGGDTDTQY
>TRBD2|TRBV7-2|few|TRBJ2-3
ASSLKAGGRTDTQY
>-|TRBV5-1|-|TRBJ2-6
ASSWAPPGGISGANVRT
>TRBD1|TRBV20-1|few|TRBJ2-2
GASYGQARTGELF
>-|TRBV15|-|TRBJ2-5
ATSRVRGSLRGETQY
>TRBD1|TRBV10-3|-|TRBJ2-1
AISEKRGPISYNEQF
>-|TRBV4-3|-|TRBJ1-2
ASSQEGRVAGYT
>-|TRBV7-3|-|TRBJ1-1
ASSLGAKGNTEAF
>-|TRBV7-9|-|TRBJ2-3
ASSLVVGTSDTQY
>-|TRBV7-2|-|TRBJ2-7
ASSLTGTEPYEQY
>TRBD1|TRBV15|-|-
ATSRDGTGSYEQY
>TRBD2|TRBV12-3/TRBV12-4|-|TRBJ2-3
VNQVAGTDTQY
>-|TRBV12-5|few|TRBJ2-5
ASGWQQETQY
>TRBD1|TRBV2|few|TRBJ1-5
ASSEKGQAAGQPQH
>-|TRBV5-6|few|TRBJ2-2
ASSLRTYTGELF
>-|TRBV7-2|-|TRBJ2-3
ASSSQWGGTDTQY
>TRBD1|TRBV27|many|TRBJ2-3
ASSPRQGASTDTQY
>-|TRBV2|-|TRBJ2-3
ASSPLISPDTQY
>-|TRBV6-5|-|TRBJ1-4
ASSPRDILNEKLF
>-|TRBV28|-|TRBJ2-5
ASSFTGFPETQY
>-|TRBV18|-|TRBJ2-5
ASSLPFNYQETQY
>-|TRBV20-1|few|TRBJ2-5
SASFETQY
>-|TRBV24-1|few|TRBJ2-7
ATSDLRSREQY
>-|TRBV20-1|-|TRBJ2-3
SALFTDTQY
>TRBD1|TRBV7-2|-|TRBJ2-5
ASSGQGRGETQY
>-|TRBV6-6|-|TRBJ1-1
ASSYLGVEAF
>-|TRBV5-1|-|TRBJ2-5
ASSLTSTQGETQY
>TRBD1|TRBV29-1|-|TRBJ1-1
SGAGQVAEAF
>TRBD1|TRBV5-1|-|TRBJ2-5
ASTPRLGQQETQY
>-|TRBV3-1|-|TRBJ2-1
ASSRSIGVNEQF
>TRBD1|TRBV5-1|-|TRBJ2-1
ASSLGPDRDAYNEQF
>-|TRBV29-1|-|TRBJ1-1
GTGYGEAF
>-|TRBV29-1|-|TRBJ2-7
SAADSTYEQY
>-|TRBV25-1|-|TRBJ1-2
ASSDNRPLSGYT
>-|TRBV6-6|few|TRBJ2-3
ASSTAGTEDTQY
>TRBD1|TRBV7-9|-|TRBJ2-7
ASSLDGTGGTKQY
>-|TRBV20-1|few|TRBJ1-1
SARETVSWVGTEAF
>-|TRBV7-2|-|TRBJ2-1
ASSQGQSYYHNEQF
>-|TRBV7-2|-|TRBJ2-7
ASSLGPGLQFDSYEQY
>TRBD1|TRBV20-1|-|TRBJ1-2
SAPIGQAWRENYGYT
>-|TRBV7-2|many|TRBJ2-3
ASSLYVLSTDTQY
>-|TRBV7-2|-|TRBJ2-7
ASSFEGYSYEQY
>-|TRBV4-3|few|TRBJ1-1
ASSRYTTGDTEAF
>-|TRBV7-2|-|TRBJ2-7
ASSLARDGPTYEQY
>-|TRBV7-2|many|TRBJ2-3
ASSLRVRTDTQY
>-|TRBV5-1|-|TRBJ2-2
ASSLASSFTGELF